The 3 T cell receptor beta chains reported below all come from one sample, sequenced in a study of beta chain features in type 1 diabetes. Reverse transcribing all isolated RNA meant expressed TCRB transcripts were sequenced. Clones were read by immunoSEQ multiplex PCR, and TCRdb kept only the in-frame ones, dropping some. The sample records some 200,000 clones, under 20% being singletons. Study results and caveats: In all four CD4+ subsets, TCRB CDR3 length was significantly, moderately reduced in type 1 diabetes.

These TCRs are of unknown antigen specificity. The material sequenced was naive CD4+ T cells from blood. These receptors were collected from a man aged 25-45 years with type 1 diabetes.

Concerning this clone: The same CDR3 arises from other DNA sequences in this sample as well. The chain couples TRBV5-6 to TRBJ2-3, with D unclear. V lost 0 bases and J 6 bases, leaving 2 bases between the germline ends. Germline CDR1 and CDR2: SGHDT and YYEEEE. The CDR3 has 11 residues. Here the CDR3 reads CASSLGDTQYF. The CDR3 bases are TGTGCCAGCAGCTTGGGGGATACGCAGTATTTT.

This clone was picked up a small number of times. The CDR3 nucleotides read TGTGCCAGCAGCCCCTTGGGGGGGTCCTACAATGAGCAGTTCTTC. Its protein product is CASSPLGGSYNEQFF. The chain is built from TRBV7-2 and TRBJ2-1, with 7 positions matching TRBD2. CDR3 length: 15 amino acids. V shed 5 bases and J 1 base; nucleotides not matched to a gene: 5. Germline CDR1 SGHTA, CDR2 FQGNSA.

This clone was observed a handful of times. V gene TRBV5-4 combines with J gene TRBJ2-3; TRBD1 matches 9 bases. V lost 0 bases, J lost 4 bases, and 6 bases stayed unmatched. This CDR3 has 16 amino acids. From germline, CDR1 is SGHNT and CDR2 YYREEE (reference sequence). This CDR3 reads CASSLGTGGAADTQYF. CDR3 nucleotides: TGTGCCAGCAGCTTGGGTACAGGGGGCGCGGCAGATACGCAGTATTTT. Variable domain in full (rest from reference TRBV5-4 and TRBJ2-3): ETGVTQSPTHLIKTRGQQVTLRCSSQSGHNTVSWYQQALGQGPQFIFQYYREEENGRGNFPPRFSGLQFPNYSSELNVNALELDDSALYLCASSLGTGGAADTQYFGPGTRLTVL.